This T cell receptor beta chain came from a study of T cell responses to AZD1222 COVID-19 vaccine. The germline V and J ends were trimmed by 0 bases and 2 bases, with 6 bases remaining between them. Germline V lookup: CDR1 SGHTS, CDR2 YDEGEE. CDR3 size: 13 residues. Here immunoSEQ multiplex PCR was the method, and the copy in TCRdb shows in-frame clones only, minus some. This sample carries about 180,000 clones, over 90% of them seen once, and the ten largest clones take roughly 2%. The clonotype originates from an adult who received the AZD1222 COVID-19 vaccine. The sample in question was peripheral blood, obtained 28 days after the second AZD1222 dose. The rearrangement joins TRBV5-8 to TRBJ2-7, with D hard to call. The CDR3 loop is CASSLAPTYEQYF. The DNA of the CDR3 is TGTGCCAGCAGCTTGGCTCCAACCTACGAGCAGTACTTC.